The 4 T cell receptor beta chains below come from one sample, sequenced in a study of shared clonotypes between healthy human individuals (dated by TCRdb to about 2020). Library creation used the immunoSEQ multiplex PCR assay. As stored in TCRdb, this immuneACCESS dataset retains in-frame rearrangements with V and J assigned. A fraction of the clones does not appear; measured against another copy, unresolved V genes explain less than half of the discrepancy, and the remainder lacks a known reason. The sample records some 2,500,000 clones, approximately 94% of which are singletons. The ten largest clones add up to approximately 0.36% of the sample. The sample consisted of naive CD4+ T cells from PBMCs. Reading the label with the study, this specimen's cell subset or site is: CD45RA+ positively selected. These receptors originate from a man between 18 and 29 years old in good health. Some clones in this sample may be carry-over from other donors' samples.

The V call is TRBV6-1, the J call TRBJ1-2; D remains unclear. The CDR3 is made up of 12 amino acids. Looked up from germline, CDR1 is MNHNS and CDR2 is SASEGT. Trimming took 2 bases from V and 3 from J, leaving 4 bases between them. This chain's CDR3 is CASSEHYYGYTF. CDR3 nucleotides: TGTGCCAGCAGTGAACACTACTATGGCTACACCTTC.

This sequence joins TRBV5-4 and TRBJ2-3; 9 positions match TRBD2. V trimming: 0 bases; J trimming: 3 bases; junction bases outside the gene matches: 5. Germline V gene lookup returns CDR1 SGHNT and CDR2 YYREEE (reference sequence). This CDR3 region has 16 residues. CDR3 region: CASSLEPAGGTDTQYF. The DNA for the CDR3 is TGTGCCAGCAGCTTGGAACCAGCGGGAGGTACAGATACGCAGTATTTT.

This clone was seen a few times. The chain uses TRBV29-1 and TRBJ1-2; the D is unclear. This CDR3 has 12 residues. Germline V gives CDR1 SQVTM, CDR2 ANQGSEA. The germline V and J ends were trimmed by 6 bases and 4 bases, with 12 bases remaining between them. The CDR3 protein is CSVARLGYGYTF. As DNA, the CDR3 is TGCAGCGTCGCCAGGCTGGGCTATGGCTACACCTTC.

The chain couples TRBV6-6 to TRBJ2-5; a possible D gene is TRBD1 (6 bases). The J call may be incorrect, as the DNA end agrees better with TRBJ2-7. The CDR3 has 14 amino acids. Per the germline V gene, CDR1 is MNHNY and CDR2 is SVGAGI (reference sequence). CDR3: CASRYREGPYEQYF. The CDR3 DNA reads TGTGCCAGCAGGTACAGGGAAGGCCCCTACGAGCAGTACTTC.